The following is a T cell receptor beta chain sequence with its context. Here immunoSEQ multiplex PCR was the method, and the copy in TCRdb shows in-frame clones only, minus some. The sample consists of around 86,000 clones, approximately 87% of them appearing once. This CDR3 has 16 amino acids. The V gene's germline CDR1 is SGHNT and CDR2 YYREEE (reference sequence). The V segment lost 0 bases and the J segment 0 bases; nucleotides outside the gene matches: 4. The source of the sample is a study of blood T cell repertoires in COVID-19. The wider study: Whether acute or convalescent, the COVID-19 samples came from the United States, Italy and Spain.

The sequence was obtained from a human donor with acute or convalescent COVID-19. The donor label of this sample is uncertain. The rearrangement joins TRBV5-4 to TRBJ2-3; TRBD2 matches at 7 bases. Material: peripheral blood. The CDR3 loop reads CASSLERGSSTDTQYF. Written as DNA, the CDR3 is TGTGCCAGCAGCTTGGAGCGGGGCTCGAGCACAGATACGCAGTATTTT. Using reference TRBV5-4 and TRBJ2-3 for the parts outside the CDR3, the full variable domain is ETGVTQSPTHLIKTRGQQVTLRCSSQSGHNTVSWYQQALGQGPQFIFQYYREEENGRGNFPPRFSGLQFPNYSSELNVNALELDDSALYLCASSLERGSSTDTQYFGPGTRLTVL.